Presented here are 17 T cell receptor beta chains from one specimen sequenced in a study of beta chain features in type 1 diabetes. Reverse transcription of all isolated RNA meant that expressed TCRB transcripts were sequenced. Clones were read by immunoSEQ multiplex PCR, and TCRdb kept only the in-frame ones, dropping some. The repertoire holds about 210,000 clones, with approximately 10% as singletons. What was sequenced was central memory CD4+ T cells from blood. The source is a man between 18 and 35 years old in good health.

This clone showed up just a few times. The rearrangement uses TRBV30 and TRBJ2-7; 10 bases agree with TRBD1. The germline gives CDR1 GTSNPN, CDR2 SVGIG (reference sequence). The CDR3 covers 13 residues. The J segment lost 0 bases and the V segment lost 5 bases, leaving 1 base of the junction unmatched. For the CDR3, the DNA is TGTGCCTGGGGGACAGGGGTCTCCTACGAGCAGTACTTC. Translated: CAWGTGVSYEQYF.

The chain carries TRBV2 and TRBJ2-2; TRBD2 agrees at 10 bases. The germline V gene has CDR1 SNHLY and CDR2 FYNNEI. The CDR3 spans 12 residues. In DNA, the CDR3 is TGTGCGTCTAGCGGGAGCGCCGGGGAGCTGTTTTTT. Its protein is CASSGSAGELFF.

V and J are TRBV6-5 and TRBJ1-2, with D hard to call. The CDR3 is made up of 12 amino acids. CDR1 MNHEY and CDR2 SVGAGI come from the germline V gene. The V end was cut by 8 bases, the J end by 3 bases, with 10 bases between. CDR3 DNA sequence: TGTGCCAGCGCTATTGACTACTATGGCTACACCTTC. It codes for CASAIDYYGYTF.

The table lists this clone with a count of one. CDR3 loop: CASSLALPGPNTEAFF. The CDR3 DNA reads TGTGCCAGCAGCTTAGCCCTCCCAGGGCCTAACACTGAAGCTTTCTTT. The chain is built from TRBV11-2 and TRBJ1-1; maybe TRBD1 (5 bases). V dropped 1 base and J dropped 2 bases, with 14 bases sitting between them. This CDR3 contains 16 residues. Germline CDR1 is SGHAT and CDR2 is FQNNGV.

This clone came up a few times. The rearrangement links TRBV29-1 to TRBJ1-4; no reliable D call. Germline assignment: CDR1 SQVTM and CDR2 ANQGSEA. This CDR3 is 13 amino acids long. The germline V and J ends were trimmed by 5 bases and 11 bases, with 18 bases remaining between them. CDR3 region: CSVRVTDPVKLFF. The CDR3 bases are TGCAGCGTTCGGGTGACGGACCCGGTCAAACTGTTTTTT.

This clone turned up a few times. In the same sample, other DNA sequences code for this CDR3. The CDR3: CASSVAQMNTEAFF. The CDR3 nucleotides read TGTGCCAGCAGCGTAGCGCAGATGAACACTGAAGCTTTCTTT. This chain joins TRBV9 and TRBJ1-1; D is unresolved. V lost 0 bases to trimming and J lost 0 bases, with 6 bases between them. CDR3 length equals 14 residues. Germline V gene lookup returns CDR1 SGDLS and CDR2 YYNGEE.

The genes are TRBV7-3 and TRBJ2-2; 8 nucleotides align to TRBD2. There are 16 residues in the CDR3. Germline loops: CDR1 SGHTA, CDR2 FQGTGA. The junction had 12 bases not matched to a gene; V was cut back by 2 bases and J by 10 bases. The CDR3: CASSLLRTSNSVELFF. DNA for the CDR3: TGTGCCAGCAGCTTACTTCGGACTAGCAATTCCGTGGAGCTGTTTTTT.

The chain is built from TRBV7-2 and TRBJ2-3; perhaps D is TRBD1 or TRBD2 (5 bases each). The V gene's germline CDR1 is SGHTA and CDR2 FQGNSA. This CDR3 has 15 amino acids. Trimming cost V 5 bases and J 1 base, with 13 bases left between them. The CDR3 nucleotides are TGTGCCAGCAGCCACGGGGACCGCCGCACAGATACGCAGTATTTT. The encoded protein is CASSHGDRRTDTQYF. Full variable domain (remainder filled in from reference TRBV7-2 and TRBJ2-3): GAGVSQSPSNKVTEKGKDVELRCDPISGHTALYWYRQSLGQGLEFLIYFQGNSAPDKSGLPSDRFSAERTGGSVSTLTIQRTQQEDSAVYLCASSHGDRRTDTQYFGPGTRLTVL.

This clone turned up a few times. This sequence joins TRBV25-1 and TRBJ1-4; D is uncertain. V was pared by 2 bases and J by 3 bases, with 10 bases between. CDR1 is MGHDK and CDR2 is SYGVNS in the germline V gene. The CDR3 is 15 amino acids. CDR3 coding DNA: TGTGCCAGCAGTGAAGAAGGGAGGGCTAATGAAAAACTGTTTTTT. Translated, it gives CASSEEGRANEKLFF.

This clone was picked up a small number of times. V gene TRBV6-6 combines with J gene TRBJ2-7; D not certain. Trimming took 5 bases from V and 5 from J, leaving 10 bases between them. Germline V lookup: CDR1 MNHNY, CDR2 SVGAGI (reference sequence). This CDR3 is 12 amino acids long. This CDR3 is CASSPKVHEQYF. CDR3 nucleotides: TGTGCCAGCAGTCCCAAAGTTCACGAGCAGTACTTC.

At least ten counts were recorded for this clone. This chain links TRBV7-2 with TRBJ2-7, with D tentatively TRBD2 (5 bases). Germline loops: CDR1 SGHTA, CDR2 FQGNSA. V shed 5 bases and J shed 1 base, with 6 bases lying between them. The CDR3 loop spans 12 amino acids. CDR3 in amino acids: CASSRGSYEQYF. The CDR3 nucleotides are TGTGCCAGCAGCAGAGGGTCCTACGAGCAGTACTTC.

This clone was seen a few times. The chain links TRBV5-4 to TRBJ2-5, with TRBD2 identical over 9 bases. The CDR3 is 16 residues long. V dropped 7 bases and J dropped 1; count of bases not matched to a gene: 11. CDR1 SGHNT and CDR2 YYREEE come from the germline V gene (reference sequence). The CDR3 sequence is CASGRLAERSQETQYF. CDR3 nucleotides: TGTGCCAGCGGAAGACTAGCGGAGAGGTCCCAAGAGACCCAGTACTTC.

The chain combines TRBV6-5 with TRBJ2-7; 7 nucleotides match TRBD1. Germline V gene lookup returns CDR1 MNHEY and CDR2 SVGAGI. Trimming at V came to 5 bases and at J to 2 bases, leaving 6 bases not matched to a gene. The CDR3 runs to 14 residues. The CDR3 DNA reads as TGTGCCAGCAGTATCGAAACAGGGGCCTACGAGCAGTACTTC. It translates to CASSIETGAYEQYF.

This clone was recorded a few times. The chain is built from TRBV19 and TRBJ2-1, with 9 bases identical to TRBD2. The CDR3 spans 15 residues. With 2 bases clipped from V and 6 bases from J, the junction kept 5 bases outside the gene matches. Germline V gives CDR1 LNHDA, CDR2 SQIVND (reference sequence). The CDR3, as DNA: TGTGCCAGTAGTATAATGGCTAGCGGGGTCAATGAGCAGTTCTTC. Protein sequence: CASSIMASGVNEQFF.

Concerning this clone: Other DNA sequences within the sample encode an identical CDR3. The chain combines TRBV18 with TRBJ2-3; D is ambiguous. There are 12 residues in the CDR3. Germline lookup yields CDR1 KGHSH and CDR2 LQKENI. Trimming shortened V by 4 bases and J by 0 bases, and 2 bases separated the two germline ends. CDR3 bases: TGTGCCAGCTCACGGAGCACAGATACGCAGTATTTT. Its protein product is CASSRSTDTQYF.

Only a few counts were recorded for this clone. The chain recombines TRBV6-7 with TRBJ1-2; no clear D. TRBV6-7 is an ORF, and what it does is uncertain. The V and J ends lost 8 bases and 6 bases respectively, with 7 bases between them. The CDR3 has 10 amino acids. In DNA form, the CDR3 reads TGTGCCAGCCCCCTGGATGGCTACACCTTC. Residues: CASPLDGYTF.

The chain couples TRBV2 to TRBJ2-3, with D unclear. The CDR3 is 13 residues long. V dropped 3 bases and J dropped 4 bases, with 8 bases sitting between them. The V gene's germline CDR1 is SNHLY and CDR2 FYNNEI. For the CDR3, the DNA is TGTGCCAGCAGTGACGAGCTGGCAGATACGCAGTATTTT. Translating gives CASSDELADTQYF.